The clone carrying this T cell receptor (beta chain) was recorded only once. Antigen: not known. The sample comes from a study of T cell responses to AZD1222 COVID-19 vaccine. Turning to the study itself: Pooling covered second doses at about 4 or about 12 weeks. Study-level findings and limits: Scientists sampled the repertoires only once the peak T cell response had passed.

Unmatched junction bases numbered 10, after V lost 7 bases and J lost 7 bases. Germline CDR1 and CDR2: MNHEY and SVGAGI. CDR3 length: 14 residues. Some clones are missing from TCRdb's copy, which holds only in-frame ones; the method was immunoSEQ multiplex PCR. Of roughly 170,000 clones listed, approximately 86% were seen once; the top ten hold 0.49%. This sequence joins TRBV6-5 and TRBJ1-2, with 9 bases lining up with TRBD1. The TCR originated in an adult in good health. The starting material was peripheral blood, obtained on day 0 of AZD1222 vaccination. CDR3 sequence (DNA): TGTGCCAGCAACGGACAGGGGATATTAGGTGGCTACACCTTC. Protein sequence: CASNGQGILGGYTF.